This T cell receptor beta chain was retrieved from a study of blood T cell repertoires in COVID-19. The overall study: PBMCs, B-cell-depleted T cells, or T cells were the source of the cDNA or gDNA that made up the material.

The repertoire was sequenced with immunoSEQ multiplex PCR; TCRdb's copy has only in-frame clones and lacks some. The sample contains a few hundred thousand clones, 90% to 95% of which appear only once. The CDR3 covers 10 residues. Trimming left V 5 bases short and J 8 bases short, with 4 bases between. The germline gives CDR1 MNHEY, CDR2 SMNVEV (reference sequence). Individuals aged roughly 18 to 100 years were recruited from fewer than 25 US areas. Sequencing input: PBMCs or T cells enriched from blood (not recorded which). The TCR was taken from a human donor in a cohort exposed to, infected with or recovered from COVID-19 (not recorded which). The donor label of this sample is uncertain. The chain uses TRBV27 and TRBJ1-5; the D is unclear. CDR3 sequence reads: CASSIEPQHF. In nucleotides, the CDR3 is TGTGCCAGCAGTATCGAGCCCCAGCATTTT.